The rows below give T cell receptor beta chains drawn from one sample of a study of cytomegalovirus exposure and HLA in healthy donors. Clones were read by immunoSEQ multiplex PCR, and TCRdb kept only the in-frame ones, dropping some. The sample records about 140,000 clones, roughly 80% being singletons. The source material was PBMCs. The receptors shown here come from a male donor in good health and CMV-seronegative. CDR3s include the opening cysteine and the closing phenylalanine or tryptophan. A D gene is named only where the DNA matches it firmly. Size values are once, few and many counts, or a class for expanded clones, and some rows have none.

j_gene	abundance	d_gene	v_gene	CDR3aa	CDR3nt
TRBJ1-5	NA	NA	TRBV28	CASSFDTELYSNQPQHF	TGTGCCAGCAGTTTCGACACAGAACTCTATAGCAATCAGCCCCAGCATTTT
TRBJ1-4	NA	NA	TRBV15	CATSRVSGDKEKLFF	TGTGCCACCAGCAGAGTGTCAGGGGATAAAGAAAAACTGTTTTTT
TRBJ2-1	NA	TRBD1	TRBV7-9	CASSPRQGLSYNEQFF	TGTGCCAGCAGCCCCAGACAGGGGTTGTCCTACAATGAGCAGTTCTTC
TRBJ2-1	NA	TRBD2	TRBV5-3	CARSIKTEASGNGVGEQFF	TGTGCCAGAAGCATAAAGACAGAGGCTAGCGGGAATGGAGTAGGCGAGCAGTTCTTC
TRBJ1-1	once	TRBD1	TRBV2	CASSHETGGLTEAFF	TGTGCCAGCAGCCATGAGACAGGGGGACTTACTGAAGCTTTCTTT
TRBJ2-5	NA	NA	TRBV19	CASSVRASETQYF	TGTGCCAGTAGTGTCAGGGCATCGGAGACCCAGTACTTC
TRBJ1-6	NA	TRBD1	TRBV25-1	CASGTFDREDSPLHF	TGTGCCAGCGGGACTTTTGACAGGGAGGATTCACCCCTCCACTTT
TRBJ2-7	NA	NA	TRBV18	CASSPSSYEQYF	TGTGCCAGCTCACCTAGCTCCTACGAGCAGTACTTC
TRBJ2-1	NA	NA	TRBV4-1	CASSEDIYNEQFF	TGCGCCAGCAGCGAAGACATCTACAATGAGCAGTTCTTC
TRBJ2-2	NA	NA	TRBV6-5	CASSLEYTGELFF	TGTGCCAGCAGTCTGGAGTACACCGGGGAGCTGTTTTTT
TRBJ2-7	NA	NA	TRBV6-1	CASSDFLEQYF	TGTGCCAGCAGTGACTTCCTCGAGCAGTACTTC
TRBJ2-2	NA	NA	TRBV7-3	CASSLSYGELFF	TGTGCCAGCAGCCTTTCTTACGGGGAGCTGTTTTTT
TRBJ2-4	once	NA	TRBV7-9	CASSPGQQNIQYF	TGTGCCAGCAGCCCGGGACAACAAAACATTCAGTACTTC
TRBJ2-2	few	TRBD2	TRBV5-1	CASSFPGTSGGTGELFF	TGCGCCAGCAGCTTCCCCGGGACTAGCGGGGGAACCGGGGAGCTGTTTTTT
TRBJ2-3	NA	TRBD1	TRBV9	CASSRDRVTDTQYF	TGTGCCAGCAGCCGGGACAGGGTCACAGATACGCAGTATTTT
TRBJ2-1	NA	TRBD1	TRBV11-2	CASSPGTGIWNEQFF	TGTGCCAGCAGCCCCGGGACAGGGATTTGGAATGAGCAGTTCTTC
TRBJ2-5	few	NA	TRBV5-1	CASSPTRTWEETQYF	TGCGCCAGCAGCCCCACTCGGACTTGGGAAGAGACCCAGTACTTC
TRBJ1-3	NA	TRBD1	TRBV6-1	CASLQGASGNTIYF	TGTGCCAGCTTACAGGGGGCATCTGGAAACACCATATATTTT
TRBJ2-3	many	TRBD1	TRBV6-1	CASSEAGTGGTDTQYF	TGTGCCAGCAGTGAAGCCGGGACAGGGGGGACAGATACGCAGTATTTT
TRBJ2-6	NA	NA	TRBV25-1	CASSDREGANVLTF	TGTGCCAGCAGTGACAGGGAAGGGGCCAACGTCCTGACTTTC
TRBJ1-1	NA	NA	TRBV4-1	CASSQDLGRVLSEAFF	TGCGCCAGCAGCCAAGATCTGGGCAGGGTACTATCTGAAGCTTTCTTT
TRBJ2-1	few	NA	TRBV7-2	CASSLVLRQFF	TGTGCCAGCAGCTTAGTTCTGAGGCAGTTCTTC
TRBJ2-1	NA	NA	TRBV4-1	CASSQATSRDEQFF	TGCGCCAGCAGCCAGGCGACTAGTCGAGACGAGCAGTTCTTC
TRBJ1-1	NA	TRBD1	TRBV30	CAWSHPGGQGRVWNTEAFF	TGTGCCTGGAGTCATCCAGGGGGACAGGGGAGGGTATGGAACACTGAAGCTTTCTTT